The 32 T cell receptor beta chains below all came from one sample that was sequenced in a study of a mutant IDH1 vaccine in newly diagnosed glioma (dated by TCRdb to the early 2020s). The sample's time point label, decoded: week 5, during vaccination. Each vaccine dose was 300 ug of a 20-mer mutant IDH1 peptide in Montanide, given subcutaneously with topical imiquimod. Antigen specificity for these receptors is unknown. To prepare the library, the immunoSEQ multiplex PCR assay was applied. TCRdb obtained this table from immuneACCESS and retained in-frame rearrangements with V and J assigned. These tables miss some clones; where compared with another copy, unresolved V genes account for less than half of the shortfall, and the remainder is unexplained. Counted in this sample were around 56,000 clones; approximately 80% of them appeared once. The ten largest make up roughly 3.5% of the sample. Sequencing was performed on PBMCs, taken from a glioma patient whose treatment included an IDH1 peptide vaccine. These TCRs come from a man between 25 and 39 years old with glioma.

The sample holds one count of this clone. V gene TRBV7-9 combines with J gene TRBJ2-6; 12 bases align to TRBD1. The germline gives CDR1 SEHNR, CDR2 FQNEAQ (reference sequence). The CDR3 contains 18 residues. Unmatched junction bases numbered 10, after V lost 8 bases and J lost 2 bases. The CDR3 reads CASVLRGQGAPGANVLTF. CDR3 sequence (DNA): TGTGCCAGCGTGCTTAGGGGACAGGGGGCGCCTGGGGCCAACGTCCTGACTTTC.

This clone was found a few times. This chain joins TRBV12-5 and TRBJ1-1; TRBD1 agrees at 8 bases. With V trimmed by 1 base and J by 5 bases, 12 bases remained unmatched. The germline V gene encodes CDR1 LGHNT and CDR2 FRNRAP. The CDR3 extends over 17 amino acids. In nucleotides, the CDR3 is TGTGCTAGTGGTTTGGAGCATTTTTCAGGGGGCCATACTGAAGCTTTCTTT. The encoded protein is CASGLEHFSGGHTEAFF. Variable domain in full (rest from reference TRBV12-5 and TRBJ1-1): DARVTQTPRHKVTEMGQEVTMRCQPILGHNTVFWYRQTMMQGLELLAYFRNRAPLDDSGMPKDRFSAEMPDATLATLKIQPSEPRDSAVYFCASGLEHFSGGHTEAFFGQGTRLTVV.

The rearrangement uses TRBV2 and TRBJ2-1; possible D gene TRBD2, 6 bases. Per the germline V gene, CDR1 is SNHLY and CDR2 is FYNNEI. The V end was cut by 3 bases, the J end by 0 bases, with 15 bases between. The CDR3 is made up of 17 amino acids. The CDR3 sequence: CASSEPEDYLSYNEQFF. CDR3 DNA: TGTGCCAGCAGTGAGCCGGAGGACTACCTCTCCTACAATGAGCAGTTCTTC. The whole variable domain, filled in from reference TRBV2 and TRBJ2-1, reads EPEVTQTPSHQVTQMGQEVILRCVPISNHLYFYWYRQILGQKVEFLVSFYNNEISEKSEIFDDQFSVERPDGSNFTLKIRSTKLEDSAMYFCASSEPEDYLSYNEQFFGPGTRLTVL.

This chain links TRBV7-9 with TRBJ1-4; no clear D. This CDR3 is 15 amino acids long. The germline V gene has CDR1 SEHNR and CDR2 FQNEAQ (reference sequence). V dropped 3 bases and J dropped 7 bases, with 15 bases sitting between them. The CDR3 nucleotides read TGTGCCAGCAGCTTCGCCGCCGCCCCCAGTGAAAAACTGTTTTTT. It encodes CASSFAAAPSEKLFF. The whole variable domain, filled in from reference TRBV7-9 and TRBJ1-4, reads DTGVSQNPRHKITKRGQNVTFRCDPISEHNRLYWYRQTLGQGPEFLTYFQNEAQLEKSRLLSDRFSAERPKGSFSTLEIQRTEQGDSAMYLCASSFAAAPSEKLFFGSGTQLSVL.

In this sample, this clone turned up once. At one end, the junction sequence differs from germline, possibly due to a read error. V gene TRBV19 combines with J gene TRBJ2-1; a possible D gene is TRBD2 (5 bases). Germline V gene data show CDR1 as LNHDA and CDR2 as SQIVND (reference sequence). This CDR3 has 16 amino acids. The CDR3 DNA reads TGTGCCAGTAGTTTAGATCTGGTGAGAGGGAAAAATGAGCAGTTCTTC. This sequence encodes CASSLDLVRGKNEQFF.

The chain carries TRBV25-1 and TRBJ2-1; D possibly corresponds to TRBD2 (6 bases). Germline CDR1 and CDR2: MGHDK and SYGVNS. The CDR3 extends over 17 amino acids. The V end was cut by 3 bases, the J end by 4 bases, with 19 bases between. CDR3 in DNA: TGTGCCAGCAGTGACATCCAGGACTACCCAAAATACAATGAGCAGTTCTTC. It is translated as CASSDIQDYPKYNEQFF.

This clone was recorded only once. The CDR3 is CASRHTTSAWIQETQYF. Here the CDR3 DNA reads TGCGCCAGCAGGCACACGACTAGCGCTTGGATTCAAGAGACCCAGTACTTC. This sequence joins TRBV10-2 and TRBJ2-5, with 8 bases aligning to TRBD2. The junction had 14 bases not matched to a gene; V was cut back by 6 bases and J by 2 bases. The CDR3 sequence is 17 residues long. The germline gives CDR1 WSHSY, CDR2 SAAADI.

The chain links TRBV25-1 to TRBJ1-1, with a tentative D call TRBD1 (6 bases). Trimming shortened V by 6 bases and J by 6 bases, and 17 bases separated the two germline ends. This CDR3 contains 14 residues. Germline V gene lookup returns CDR1 MGHDK and CDR2 SYGVNS. Here the CDR3 DNA reads TGTGCCAGCAGGGGGGCAGGAAAGGAGGCTGAAGCTTTCTTT. Its protein is CASRGAGKEAEAFF.

The chain uses TRBV18 and TRBJ2-3; weak D call: TRBD1 (6 bases). CDR1 and CDR2 from the germline V gene are KGHSH and LQKENI. The CDR3 extends over 14 amino acids. V was trimmed by 6 bases and J by 3 bases, leaving 13 bases between them. The DNA for the CDR3 is TGTGCCAGCTCGCGTCAGGGGTTAACAGATACGCAGTATTTT. It yields the protein CASSRQGLTDTQYF.

The chain recombines TRBV6-1 with TRBJ1-1; 7 nucleotides align to TRBD1. Germline loops: CDR1 MNHNS, CDR2 SASEGT. The J segment lost 5 bases and the V segment lost 10 bases, leaving 13 bases of the junction unmatched. CDR3 length equals 14 residues. CDR3 sequence reads: CATQVEGARTEAFF. CDR3 DNA: TGTGCCACCCAAGTTGAGGGGGCAAGGACTGAAGCTTTCTTT.

This clone has only a few counts. This chain links TRBV18 with TRBJ1-1, with unresolved D. Germline V gene sequence: CDR1 KGHSH, CDR2 LQKENI. The CDR3 spans 12 residues. V was pared by 6 bases and J by 2 bases, with 7 bases between. The CDR3 here is CASSWENTEAFF. CDR3 coding DNA: TGTGCCAGCTCTTGGGAAAACACTGAAGCTTTCTTT.

The chain links TRBV2 to TRBJ1-5; D ambiguous. V was pared by 5 bases and J by 7 bases, with 9 bases between. From germline, CDR1 is SNHLY and CDR2 FYNNEI. The CDR3 extends over 12 amino acids. The CDR3 DNA sequence: TGTGCCAGCAGTTCGTGGGTCCAGCCCCAGCATTTT. Translating gives CASSSWVQPQHF.

The chain links TRBV18 to TRBJ1-1; D is possibly TRBD1 (6 bases). Germline V gene data show CDR1 as KGHSH and CDR2 as LQKENI. This CDR3 region has 16 residues. Trimming cost V 6 bases and J 0 bases, with 17 bases left between them. CDR3 nucleotides: TGTGCCAGCTCGCAGGAGCACACAGGGATGAACACTGAAGCTTTCTTT. Translated, it gives CASSQEHTGMNTEAFF.

This clone is a singleton in its sample. V and J are TRBV2 and TRBJ2-3, with 7 nucleotides matching TRBD2. Germline values: CDR1 SNHLY, CDR2 FYNNEI. The junction had 5 bases not matched to a gene; V was cut back by 1 base and J by 4 bases. The CDR3 contains 15 residues. The CDR3 DNA sequence: TGTGCCAGCAGTGAAGTTGGGGGAGGGGCAGATACGCAGTATTTT. Translating it yields CASSEVGGGADTQYF.

This sequence joins TRBV18 and TRBJ1-3, with TRBD1 as a possible D gene (5 bases). This CDR3 is built from 16 residues. The V end was cut by 2 bases, the J end by 4 bases, with 15 bases between. Germline lookup yields CDR1 KGHSH and CDR2 LQKENI. The DNA for the CDR3 is TGTGCCAGCTCACCAGGGACGCCAACCTCAGGAAACACCATATATTTT. This sequence encodes CASSPGTPTSGNTIYF.

The chain combines TRBV6-1 with TRBJ2-7, with 12 bases aligning to TRBD2. After removal of 0 bases from V and 3 bases from J, the junction contained 0 bases not matched to a gene. This CDR3 is built from 15 residues. The germline CDR1 and CDR2 sequences are MNHNS and SASEGT. As DNA, the CDR3 is TGTGCCAGCAGTGAAGCGACTAGCGGGGGCTACGAGCAGTACTTC. It translates to CASSEATSGGYEQYF.

The chain has TRBV19 and TRBJ2-1, with D possibly TRBD2 on 6 matching bases. This CDR3 has 13 amino acids. Germline V gene lookup returns CDR1 LNHDA and CDR2 SQIVND (reference sequence). Trimming pared 0 bases from V and 7 bases from J, leaving 7 bases between. Here the CDR3 reads CASSIDGGNEQFF. The CDR3 DNA is TGTGCCAGTAGTATAGATGGGGGGAATGAGCAGTTCTTC.

The gene calls are TRBV7-7 and TRBJ2-5; D unresolved. This CDR3 contains 13 residues. The V gene lost 3 bases and the J gene lost 1 base, with 6 bases spanning the gap. Germline CDR1 SSHAT, CDR2 FNYEAQ (reference sequence). In DNA form, the CDR3 reads TGTGCCAGCAGCTTCAACATCCAAGAGACCCAGTACTTC. Its protein is CASSFNIQETQYF.

This clone was observed once. The chain joins TRBV9 to TRBJ1-4; D is possibly TRBD1 (6 bases). Looked up from germline, CDR1 is SGDLS and CDR2 is YYNGEE. Trimming took off 3 bases at V and 0 bases at J, with 15 bases between the two ends. This CDR3 region has 17 residues. The CDR3 nucleotides are TGTGCCAGCAGCGCCCTAAAGGGGGTATCAACTAATGAAAAACTGTTTTTT. It specifies CASSALKGVSTNEKLFF.

The V and J genes are TRBV10-3 and TRBJ1-2, with TRBD1 matching 8 bases. The CDR3 sequence is 15 residues long. Germline-derived CDR1 and CDR2 are ENHRY and SYGVKD. J lost 5 bases, V lost 7 bases, and 12 bases had no gene match. CDR3 residues: CAINPTGDAYYGYTF. The CDR3 DNA is TGTGCCATCAACCCGACAGGGGACGCCTATTATGGCTACACCTTC.

The rearrangement links TRBV15 to TRBJ2-1; D is unclear. Germline V gene lookup returns CDR1 LNHNV and CDR2 YYDKDF (reference sequence). The CDR3 runs to 14 residues. Between the trimmed V and J ends, which lost 7 bases and 2 bases, there was a span of 12 bases. The CDR3 loop is CATTRTPAYNEQFF. The DNA for the CDR3 is TGTGCCACCACCCGGACCCCGGCCTACAATGAGCAGTTCTTC.

The V call is TRBV19, the J call TRBJ1-2; 7 bases are shared with TRBD1. In germline, CDR1 is LNHDA, CDR2 SQIVND (reference sequence). This CDR3 has 13 residues. The V gene end was trimmed by 7 bases and the J gene end by 2 bases; junction bases not matched to a gene: 4. The CDR3 reads CASTQGQNYGYTF. The CDR3 region has the DNA TGTGCCAGTACCCAGGGACAGAACTATGGCTACACCTTC.

This rearrangement joins TRBV7-9 to TRBJ2-3; unclear D gene. Trimming left V 4 bases short and J 0 bases short, with 11 bases between. Germline loops: CDR1 SEHNR, CDR2 FQNEAQ (reference sequence). This CDR3 region has 15 residues. The DNA of the CDR3 is TGTGCCAGCAGCTCCTGGACGTCAAGCACAGATACGCAGTATTTT. Translation gives CASSSWTSSTDTQYF.

The V gene is TRBV4-1, the J gene TRBJ2-7, with D perhaps matching TRBD1 or TRBD2 (5 bases each). Between the trimmed V and J ends, which lost 0 bases and 3 bases, there was a span of 21 bases. Looked up from germline, CDR1 is MGHRA and CDR2 is YSYEKL. The CDR3 totals 18 residues. CDR3 amino acids: CASSQDGTPGRRYYEQYF. CDR3 sequence (DNA): TGCGCCAGCAGCCAAGATGGGACGCCGGGACGGCGATACTACGAGCAGTACTTC.

On this clone: An end of the junction differs from the germline gene, which may be a read error. The CDR3 spells CASSYSSRSTGELLF. The CDR3 coding sequence is TGTGCCAGCAGTTACTCGAGTCGGAGCACCGGGGAGCTGCTTTTT. The chain combines TRBV6-5 with TRBJ2-2; a possible D gene is TRBD2 (5 bases). The germline gives CDR1 MNHEY, CDR2 SVGAGI. The CDR3 sequence is 15 residues long.

The rearrangement joins TRBV5-1 to TRBJ2-7; D ambiguous. The CDR3 totals 12 residues. From germline, CDR1 is SGHRS and CDR2 YFSETQ. Trimming left V 3 bases short and J 3 bases short, with 7 bases between. CDR3 DNA sequence: TGCGCCAGCAGCTCTGCATACTACGAGCAGTACTTC. Amino acids: CASSSAYYEQYF. The full variable domain, its missing parts supplied by reference TRBV5-1 and TRBJ2-7, is KAGVTQTPRYLIKTRGQQVTLSCSPISGHRSVSWYQQTPGQGLQFLFEYFSETQRNKGNFPGRFSGRQFSNSRSEMNVSTLELGDSALYLCASSSAYYEQYFGPGTRLTVT.

This clone occurred a few times. J is TRBJ1-1 and V is TRBV27; D is perhaps TRBD1 (5 bases). V was pared by 6 bases and J by 3 bases, with 17 bases between. Germline loops: CDR1 MNHEY, CDR2 SMNVEV (reference sequence). The CDR3 spans 15 residues. The chain's CDR3 is CASRKPGRRDTEAFF. The DNA for the CDR3 is TGTGCCAGCAGAAAGCCAGGGAGACGGGACACTGAAGCTTTCTTT.

A note on this clone: One end of the junction does not line up with germline, which may come from a read error. This chain connects TRBV4-1 to TRBJ1-1; D perhaps matches TRBD1 (5 bases). The CDR3 is 16 residues long. CDR1 is MGHRA, CDR2 YSYEKL, per germline. This CDR3 is CASSPEGRRPNTGAFF. CDR3 in DNA: TGCGCCAGCAGCCCCGAGGGACGTCGACCGAACACTGGAGCTTTCTTT.

This chain links TRBV6-5 with TRBJ1-6; 8 bases fit TRBD1. The germline gives CDR1 MNHEY, CDR2 SVGAGI. The CDR3 has 16 amino acids. V was clipped by 4 bases and J by 3 bases; unmatched bases: 5. DNA of the CDR3: TGTGCCAGCAGTTTGGACAGGGATATCTATAATTCACCCCTCCACTTT. Amino acids: CASSLDRDIYNSPLHF.

The chain is built from TRBV7-9 and TRBJ2-2; a possible D gene is TRBD2 (6 bases). CDR3 length: 14 amino acids. Trimming cost V 5 bases and J 4 bases, with 11 bases left between them. In germline, CDR1 is SEHNR, CDR2 FQNEAQ (reference sequence). CDR3: CASSPEGPTGELFF. The CDR3 nucleotides read TGTGCCAGCAGCCCGGAGGGGCCCACCGGGGAGCTGTTTTTT.

The gene calls are TRBV2 and TRBJ1-5; perhaps TRBD1 as D (6 bases). Germline V gene data show CDR1 as SNHLY and CDR2 as FYNNEI. CDR3 length equals 14 residues. V was pared by 5 bases and J by 4 bases, with 12 bases between. The CDR3 protein is CASSRTDNNQPQHF. CDR3 nucleotide sequence: TGTGCCAGCAGTAGGACAGATAATAATCAGCCCCAGCATTTT.

In DNA form, the CDR3 reads TGCGCCACCCGGGAGGCTAGCGGGGGCCCGAGCACAGATACGCAGTATTTT. This sequence encodes CATREASGGPSTDTQYF. The gene calls are TRBV5-1 and TRBJ2-3; 10 nucleotides agree with TRBD2. The CDR3 sequence is 17 residues long. Germline CDR1 is SGHRS and CDR2 is YFSETQ. Trimming at V came to 9 bases and at J to 0 bases, leaving 13 bases not matched to a gene. The whole variable domain, filled in from reference TRBV5-1 and TRBJ2-3, reads KAGVTQTPRYLIKTRGQQVTLSCSPISGHRSVSWYQQTPGQGLQFLFEYFSETQRNKGNFPGRFSGRQFSNSRSEMNVSTLELGDSALYLCATREASGGPSTDTQYFGPGTRLTVL.